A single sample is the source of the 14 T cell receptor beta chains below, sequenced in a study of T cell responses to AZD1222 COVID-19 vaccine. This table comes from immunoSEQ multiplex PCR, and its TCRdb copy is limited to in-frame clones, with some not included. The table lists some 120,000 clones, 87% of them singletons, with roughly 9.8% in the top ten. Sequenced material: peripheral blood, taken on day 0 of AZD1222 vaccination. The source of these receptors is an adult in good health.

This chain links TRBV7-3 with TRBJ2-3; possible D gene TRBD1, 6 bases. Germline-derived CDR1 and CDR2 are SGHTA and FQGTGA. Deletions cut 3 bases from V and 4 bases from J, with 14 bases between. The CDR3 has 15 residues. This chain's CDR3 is CASSFLGGIADTQYF. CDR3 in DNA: TGTGCCAGCAGCTTTCTAGGGGGTATAGCAGATACGCAGTATTTT. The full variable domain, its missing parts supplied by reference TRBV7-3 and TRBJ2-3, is GAGVSQTPSNKVTEKGKYVELRCDPISGHTALYWYRQSLGQGPEFLIYFQGTGAADDSGLPNDRFFAVRPEGSVSTLKIQRTERGDSAVYLCASSFLGGIADTQYFGPGTRLTVL.

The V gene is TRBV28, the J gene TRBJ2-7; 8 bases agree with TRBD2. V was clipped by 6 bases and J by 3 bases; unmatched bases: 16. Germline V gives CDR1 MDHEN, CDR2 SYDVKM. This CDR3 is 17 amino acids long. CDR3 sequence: CASRTGFPTSGHYEQYF. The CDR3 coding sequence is TGTGCCAGCAGAACAGGGTTCCCAACTAGCGGACACTACGAGCAGTACTTC.

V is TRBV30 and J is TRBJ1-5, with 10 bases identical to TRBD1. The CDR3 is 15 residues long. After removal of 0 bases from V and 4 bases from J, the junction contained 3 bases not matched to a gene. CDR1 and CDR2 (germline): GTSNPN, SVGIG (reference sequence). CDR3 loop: CAWSVRTGGNQPQHF. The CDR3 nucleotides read TGTGCCTGGAGTGTACGGACAGGGGGTAATCAGCCCCAGCATTTT.

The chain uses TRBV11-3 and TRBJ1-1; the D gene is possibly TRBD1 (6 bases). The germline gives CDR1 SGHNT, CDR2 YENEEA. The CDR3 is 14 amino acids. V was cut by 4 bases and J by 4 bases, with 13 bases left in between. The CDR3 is CASSYSQGVTEAFF. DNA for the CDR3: TGTGCCAGCAGCTATTCACAGGGAGTCACTGAAGCTTTCTTT.

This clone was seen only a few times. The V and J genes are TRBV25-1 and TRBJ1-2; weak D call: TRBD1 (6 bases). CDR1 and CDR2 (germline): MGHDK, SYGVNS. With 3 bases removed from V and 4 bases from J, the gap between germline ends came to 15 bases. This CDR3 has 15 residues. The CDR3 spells CASSDSDSLGYGYTF. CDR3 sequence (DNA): TGTGCCAGCAGTGATTCGGACAGTCTAGGCTATGGCTACACCTTC.

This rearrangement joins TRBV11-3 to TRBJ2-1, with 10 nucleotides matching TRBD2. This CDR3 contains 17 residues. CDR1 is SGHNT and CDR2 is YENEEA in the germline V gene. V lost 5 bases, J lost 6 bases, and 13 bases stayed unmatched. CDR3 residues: CASSPETGLAAINEQFF. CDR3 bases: TGTGCCAGCAGCCCGGAAACTGGACTAGCGGCAATCAATGAGCAGTTCTTC.

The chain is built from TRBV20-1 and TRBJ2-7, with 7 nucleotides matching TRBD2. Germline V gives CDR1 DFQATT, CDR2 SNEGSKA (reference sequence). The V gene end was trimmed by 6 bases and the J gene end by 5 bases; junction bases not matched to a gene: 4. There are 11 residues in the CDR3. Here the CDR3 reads CSALADHEQYF. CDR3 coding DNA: TGCAGTGCCCTAGCGGACCACGAGCAGTACTTC.

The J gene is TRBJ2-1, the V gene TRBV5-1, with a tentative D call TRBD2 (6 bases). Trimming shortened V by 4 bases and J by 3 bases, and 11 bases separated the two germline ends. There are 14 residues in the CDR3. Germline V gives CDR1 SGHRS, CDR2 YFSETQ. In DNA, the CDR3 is TGCGCCAGCAGCCGGACTACCATCTACAATGAGCAGTTCTTC. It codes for CASSRTTIYNEQFF.

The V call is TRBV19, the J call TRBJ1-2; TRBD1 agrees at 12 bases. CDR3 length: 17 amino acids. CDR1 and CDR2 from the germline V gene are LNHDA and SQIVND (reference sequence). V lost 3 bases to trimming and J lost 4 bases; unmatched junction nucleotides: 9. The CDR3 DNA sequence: TGTGCCAGTAGTATCGGGACAGGGGGCCGGATTCTCTATGGCTACACCTTC. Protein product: CASSIGTGGRILYGYTF.

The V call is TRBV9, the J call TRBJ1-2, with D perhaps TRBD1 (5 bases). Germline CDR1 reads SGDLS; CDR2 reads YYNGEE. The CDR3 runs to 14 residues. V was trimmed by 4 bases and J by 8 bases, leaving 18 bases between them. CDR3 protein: CASSQRGQGGGYTF. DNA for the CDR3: TGTGCCAGCAGCCAGCGTGGGCAGGGAGGAGGCTACACCTTC.

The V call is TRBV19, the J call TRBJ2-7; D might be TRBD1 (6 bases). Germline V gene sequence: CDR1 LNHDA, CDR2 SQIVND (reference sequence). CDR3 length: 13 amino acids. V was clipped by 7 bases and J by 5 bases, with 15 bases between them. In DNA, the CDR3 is TGTGCCAGTACAGACGGGACACCCCACGAGCAGTACTTC. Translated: CASTDGTPHEQYF. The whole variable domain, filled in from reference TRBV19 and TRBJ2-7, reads DGGITQSPKYLFRKEGQNVTLSCEQNLNHDAMYWYRQDPGQGLRLIYYSQIVNDFQKGDIAEGYSVSREKKESFPLTVTSAQKNPTAFYLCASTDGTPHEQYFGPGTRLTVT.

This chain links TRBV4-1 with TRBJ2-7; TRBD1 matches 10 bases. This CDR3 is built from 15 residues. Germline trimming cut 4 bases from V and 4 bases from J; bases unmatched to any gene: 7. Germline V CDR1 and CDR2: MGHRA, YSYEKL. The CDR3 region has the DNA TGCGCCAGCAGCCCGTGGGACAGGGGCACATACGAGCAGTACTTC. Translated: CASSPWDRGTYEQYF.

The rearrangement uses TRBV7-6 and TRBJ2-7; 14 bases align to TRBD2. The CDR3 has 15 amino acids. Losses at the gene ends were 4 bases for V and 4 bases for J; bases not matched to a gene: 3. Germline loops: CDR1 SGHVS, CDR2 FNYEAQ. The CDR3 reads CASSSGLAGVYEQYF. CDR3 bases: TGTGCCAGCAGCTCGGGACTAGCGGGAGTATACGAGCAGTACTTC.

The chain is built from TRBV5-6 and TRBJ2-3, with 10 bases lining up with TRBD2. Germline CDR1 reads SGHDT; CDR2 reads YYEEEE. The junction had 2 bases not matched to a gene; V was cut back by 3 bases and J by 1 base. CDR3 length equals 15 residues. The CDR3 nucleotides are TGTGCCAGCAGCTCCGGGACTAGCGGCACAGATACGCAGTATTTT. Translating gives CASSSGTSGTDTQYF. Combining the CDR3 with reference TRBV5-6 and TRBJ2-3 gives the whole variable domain DAGVTQSPTHLIKTRGQQVTLRCSPKSGHDTVSWYQQALGQGPQFIFQYYEEEERQRGNFPDRFSGHQFPNYSSELNVNALLLGDSALYLCASSSGTSGTDTQYFGPGTRLTVL.